The rows below give T cell receptor beta chains drawn from one sample of a study of neurological immune-mediated disorders. TCRdb recomputed calls from the 5' RACE reads with MiXCR, one row per CDR3 protein. The top ten clones hold approximately 8.9% of a sample with 25,000 to 30,000 distinct CDR3 sequences, about 7% of them seen once. What was sequenced was PBMCs. These receptors all stem from a woman in her forties or fifties in good health. Each CDR3 is given with its conserved first and last residue. Fields, in order: clone size, J gene, V gene, D gene, CDR3 protein, CDR3 DNA. A D gene is named only where the DNA matches it firmly. A row's size may be missing; if present it is once, few, many or a size class.

size: many
J: TRBJ2-7
V: TRBV5-1
D: TRBD2
CDR3: CASSLTSPSGGSSYEQYF
DNA: TGCGCCAGCAGCTTGACATCACCTAGCGGGGGTTCCTCCTACGAGCAGTACTTC

size: many
J: TRBJ2-3
V: TRBV6-1
D: -
CDR3: CASSALFFDTDTQYF
DNA: TGTGCCAGCAGTGCGTTATTTTTCGACACAGATACGCAGTATTTT

size: many
J: TRBJ1-1
V: TRBV7-9
D: -
CDR3: CASSLGQAEITAFF
DNA: TGTGCCAGCAGCTTAGGCCAGGCCGAGATAACGGCTTTCTTT

size: many
J: TRBJ1-1
V: TRBV25-1
D: TRBD1
CDR3: CASSQTGVTEAFF
DNA: TGTGCCAGCAGTCAAACAGGGGTCACTGAAGCTTTCTTT

size: many
J: TRBJ1-5
V: TRBV7-9
D: -
CDR3: CASSSSGISNQPQHF
DNA: TGTGCCAGCAGCTCCTCAGGGATTAGCAATCAGCCCCAGCATTTT

size: -
J: TRBJ2-5
V: TRBV5-1
D: TRBD2
CDR3: CASSSGLAQETQYF
DNA: TGCGCCAGCAGTTCAGGACTAGCTCAAGAGACCCAGTACTTC

size: many
J: TRBJ1-5
V: TRBV20-1
D: TRBD1
CDR3: CSAQQGAGNQPQHF
DNA: TGCAGTGCTCAACAGGGGGCAGGAAATCAGCCCCAGCATTTT

size: few
J: TRBJ2-3
V: TRBV20-1
D: -
CDR3: CSAISPGSDTQYF
DNA: TGCAGTGCCATCTCCCCGGGCTCAGATACGCAGTATTTT

size: many
J: TRBJ1-2
V: TRBV2
D: TRBD1
CDR3: CASNRGDGYTF
DNA: TGTGCCAGCAACAGGGGAGATGGCTACACCTTC

size: few
J: TRBJ2-1
V: TRBV7-9
D: TRBD2
CDR3: CATPGLADPFYNEQFF
DNA: TGTGCCACACCGGGACTAGCGGACCCTTTCTACAATGAGCAGTTCTTC

size: many
J: TRBJ2-7
V: TRBV28
D: -
CDR3: CASSSGGYEQYF
DNA: TGTGCCAGCAGTTCTGGGGGCTACGAGCAGTACTTC

size: many
J: TRBJ1-1
V: TRBV7-2
D: TRBD1
CDR3: CASSEKTGLREAFF
DNA: TGTGCCAGCAGCGAAAAGACAGGGTTGCGTGAAGCTTTCTTT

size: many
J: TRBJ2-4
V: TRBV5-1
D: -
CDR3: CASSSGDKNIQYF
DNA: TGCGCCAGCAGCTCAGGGGACAAAAACATTCAGTACTTC

size: many
J: TRBJ2-1
V: TRBV7-2
D: TRBD2
CDR3: CASSFAGGPYNEQFF
DNA: TGTGCCAGCAGCTTTGCGGGAGGGCCCTACAATGAGCAGTTCTTC

size: many
J: TRBJ1-1
V: TRBV7-9
D: -
CDR3: CASSLVLDTEAFF
DNA: TGTGCCAGCAGCTTAGTTCTGGACACTGAAGCTTTCTTT

size: many
J: TRBJ2-3
V: TRBV28
D: -
CDR3: CASSLGGTDTQYF
DNA: TGTGCCAGCAGTTTGGGGGGAACAGATACGCAGTATTTT

size: many
J: TRBJ2-3
V: TRBV5-1
D: -
CDR3: CASSLGHGDTQYF
DNA: TGCGCCAGCAGCTTGGGTCATGGAGATACGCAGTATTTT

size: many
J: TRBJ2-7
V: TRBV9
D: -
CDR3: CASSADGTTEQYF
DNA: TGTGCCAGCAGCGCCGACGGGACAACCGAGCAGTACTTC

size: many
J: TRBJ2-1
V: TRBV6-5
D: TRBD1
CDR3: CASSPLNRGAYNEQFF
DNA: TGTGCCAGCAGTCCTCTGAACAGGGGGGCTTACAATGAGCAGTTCTTC

size: medium-sized
J: TRBJ1-5
V: TRBV20-1
D: -
CDR3: CSARRRDQPQHF
DNA: TGCAGTGCTAGACGGAGGGATCAGCCCCAGCATTTT

size: many
J: TRBJ2-2
V: TRBV20-1
D: TRBD1
CDR3: CSARTTGRSGELFF
DNA: TGCAGTGCTAGGACGACAGGGCGTAGCGGGGAGCTGTTTTTT

size: -
J: TRBJ2-1
V: TRBV10-3
D: TRBD2
CDR3: CAISESIPEASGVYNEQFF
DNA: TGTGCCATCAGTGAGTCGATCCCCGAGGCTAGCGGCGTCTACAATGAGCAGTTCTTC

size: many
J: TRBJ2-2
V: TRBV6-1
D: -
CDR3: CASSNTLTGELFF
DNA: TGTGCCAGCAGCAACACACTCACCGGGGAGCTGTTTTTT

size: many
J: TRBJ2-1
V: TRBV18
D: -
CDR3: CASRDSFSSYNEQFF
DNA: TGTGCCAGCCGAGATTCTTTCTCCTCCTACAATGAGCAGTTCTTC

size: many
J: TRBJ2-1
V: TRBV6-1
D: -
CDR3: CASSPGVVNEQFF
DNA: TGTGCCAGCAGTCCGGGGGTAGTTAATGAGCAGTTCTTC

size: many
J: TRBJ1-5
V: TRBV7-9
D: -
CDR3: CASQGNLSNQPQHF
DNA: TGTGCCAGTCAGGGAAACTTGAGCAATCAGCCCCAGCATTTT

size: many
J: TRBJ1-2
V: TRBV20-1
D: -
CDR3: CSARDAARTGSYGYTF
DNA: TGCAGTGCTAGAGATGCGGCCAGAACAGGGAGCTATGGCTACACCTTC

size: many
J: TRBJ2-7
V: TRBV6-1
D: TRBD1
CDR3: CASSETGQVTYEQYF
DNA: TGTGCCAGCAGTGAAACGGGACAGGTAACCTACGAGCAGTACTTC

size: many
J: TRBJ2-7
V: TRBV3-1
D: -
CDR3: CASSQEGRIYEQYF
DNA: TGTGCCAGCAGCCAAGAAGGACGGATCTACGAGCAGTACTTC

size: many
J: TRBJ2-3
V: TRBV20-1
D: -
CDR3: CSAASAPPGNTDTQYF
DNA: TGCAGTGCAGCTAGCGCACCTCCAGGGAACACAGATACGCAGTATTTT

size: -
J: TRBJ2-1
V: TRBV18
D: TRBD2
CDR3: CASSRGGTSGLDEQFF
DNA: TGTGCCAGCTCACGGGGAGGGACTAGCGGTCTGGATGAGCAGTTCTTC

size: many
J: TRBJ1-2
V: TRBV5-5
D: TRBD1
CDR3: CASSLGGQGAGYGYTF
DNA: TGTGCCAGCAGCTTGGGGGGACAGGGGGCTGGCTATGGCTACACCTTC

size: many
J: TRBJ1-4
V: TRBV3-1
D: -
CDR3: CASSQDRMGGLNEKLFF
DNA: TGTGCCAGCAGCCAAGATAGGATGGGCGGCCTTAATGAAAAACTGTTTTTT

size: few
J: TRBJ2-4
V: TRBV7-2
D: TRBD2
CDR3: CASGRSSDSGGVQYF
DNA: TGTGCCAGCGGCCGAAGCTCGGATAGCGGGGGGGTACAGTACTTC

size: medium-sized
J: TRBJ1-6
V: TRBV5-1
D: -
CDR3: CASSLAQGNNSPLHF
DNA: TGCGCCAGCAGCTTGGCACAGGGCAATAATTCACCCCTCCACTTT

size: many
J: TRBJ1-2
V: TRBV20-1
D: -
CDR3: CSARLPGGYTF
DNA: TGCAGTGCTAGATTGCCGGGGGGCTACACCTTC

size: many
J: TRBJ1-3
V: TRBV28
D: -
CDR3: CASSFAGIGNTIYF
DNA: TGTGCCAGCAGTTTTGCGGGAATAGGAAACACCATATATTTT